The 3 T cell receptor beta chains reported below all come from one sample, sequenced in a study of blood T cells in healthy people across ages. Primed by a sample-barcoded 5' primer and a J-beta primer mix, a second PCR proceeded for roughly 7 to 12 cycles. One entry per CDR3 protein results from TCRdb running MiXCR on the 5' RACE reads. This repertoire shows around 1,500,000 distinct CDR3 sequences, 25% to 30% found once; its top ten account for 7.7%. The material sequenced was blood. Receptors originate from a woman younger than 45 in good health.

This clonotype was picked up many times. CDR3 in amino acids: CASSSPHGAGGSSYEQYF. The CDR3 bases are TGTGCCAGCAGCTCTCCACACGGGGCAGGGGGGAGCTCCTACGAGCAGTACTTC. The chain carries TRBV7-9 and TRBJ2-7; possibly TRBD1 for D (7 bases). This CDR3 contains 18 residues. V was trimmed by 4 bases and J by 0 bases, leaving 22 bases between them. Germline values: CDR1 SEHNR, CDR2 FQNEAQ (reference sequence).

This clonotype was observed many times. The chain combines TRBV10-3 with TRBJ1-2; no clear D gene. There are 14 residues in the CDR3. V was clipped by 2 bases and J by 4 bases, with 11 bases between them. CDR1 and CDR2 (germline): ENHRY, SYGVKD. Written as DNA, the CDR3 is TGTGCCATCAGTGAGACGGGCCTAACCTATGGCTACACCTTC. As protein: CAISETGLTYGYTF.

This chain joins TRBV7-2 and TRBJ1-1, with 10 bases matching TRBD1. The CDR3 extends over 13 amino acids. Germline V gene sequence: CDR1 SGHTA, CDR2 FQGNSA. With V trimmed by 5 bases and J by 4 bases, 1 base remained unmatched. CDR3 nucleotides: TGTGCCAGCAGCGGGGACAGGGGCACTGAAGCTTTCTTT. This gives the protein CASSGDRGTEAFF. Full variable domain (missing parts from reference TRBV7-2 and TRBJ1-1): GAGVSQSPSNKVTEKGKDVELRCDPISGHTALYWYRQSLGQGLEFLIYFQGNSAPDKSGLPSDRFSAERTGGSVSTLTIQRTQQEDSAVYLCASSGDRGTEAFFGQGTRLTVV.